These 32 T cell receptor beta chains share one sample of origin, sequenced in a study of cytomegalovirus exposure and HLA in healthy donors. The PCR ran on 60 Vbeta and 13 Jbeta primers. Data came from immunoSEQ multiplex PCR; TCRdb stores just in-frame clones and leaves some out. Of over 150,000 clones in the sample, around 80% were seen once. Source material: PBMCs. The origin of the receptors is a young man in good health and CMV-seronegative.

The CDR3 nucleotides are TGTGCCAGTAGTATAGGCAGGGGGCCACGAGAGACCCAGTACTTC. Translation: CASSIGRGPRETQYF. V is TRBV19 and J is TRBJ2-5; 8 bases fit TRBD1. This CDR3 has 15 residues. V dropped 1 base and J dropped 4; count of bases not matched to a gene: 5. CDR1 and CDR2 from the germline V gene are LNHDA and SQIVND (reference sequence).

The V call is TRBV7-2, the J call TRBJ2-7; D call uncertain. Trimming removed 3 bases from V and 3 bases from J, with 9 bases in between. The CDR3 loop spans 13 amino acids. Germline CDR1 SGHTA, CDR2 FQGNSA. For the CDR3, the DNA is TGTGCCAGCAGCTTCCAGGCCCGCTACGAGCAGTACTTC. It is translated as CASSFQARYEQYF.

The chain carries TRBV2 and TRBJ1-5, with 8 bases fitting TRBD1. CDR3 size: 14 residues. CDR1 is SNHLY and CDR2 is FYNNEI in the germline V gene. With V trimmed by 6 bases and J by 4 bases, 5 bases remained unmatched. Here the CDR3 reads CASSSQGGNQPQHF. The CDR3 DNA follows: TGTGCCAGCAGCTCACAGGGGGGGAATCAGCCCCAGCATTTT.

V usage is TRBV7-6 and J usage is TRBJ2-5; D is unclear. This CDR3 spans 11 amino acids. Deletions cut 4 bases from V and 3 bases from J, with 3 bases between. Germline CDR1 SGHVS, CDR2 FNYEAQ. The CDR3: CASSSKETQYF. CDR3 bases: TGTGCCAGCAGCTCAAAAGAGACCCAGTACTTC. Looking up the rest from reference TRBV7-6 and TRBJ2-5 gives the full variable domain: GAGVSQSPRYKVTKRGQDVALRCDPISGHVSLYWYRQALGQGPEFLTYFNYEAQQDKSGLPNDRFSAERPEGSISTLTIQRTEQRDSAMYRCASSSKETQYFGPGTRLLVL.

This CDR3 is CASSVDPLQGMRETQYF. The CDR3 DNA follows: TGTGCCAGCAGCGTAGACCCGTTGCAGGGTATGCGGGAGACCCAGTACTTC. This chain links TRBV9 with TRBJ2-5, with D perhaps matching TRBD1 (5 bases). The germline gives CDR1 SGDLS, CDR2 YYNGEE. The V end lost 0 bases, the J end lost 5 bases, and 20 bases lay between the germline ends. The CDR3 consists of 17 residues.

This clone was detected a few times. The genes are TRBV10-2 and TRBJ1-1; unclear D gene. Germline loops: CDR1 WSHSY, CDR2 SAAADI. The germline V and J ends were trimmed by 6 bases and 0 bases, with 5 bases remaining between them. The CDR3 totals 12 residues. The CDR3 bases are TGCGCCAGCAGCCGTCTGAACACTGAAGCTTTCTTT. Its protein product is CASSRLNTEAFF.

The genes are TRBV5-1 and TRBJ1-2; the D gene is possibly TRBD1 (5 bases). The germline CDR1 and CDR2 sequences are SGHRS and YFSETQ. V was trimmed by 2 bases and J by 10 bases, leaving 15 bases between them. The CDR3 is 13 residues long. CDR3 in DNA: TGCGCCAGCAGCTTACCTAATCCGGGGGACTACACCTTC. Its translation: CASSLPNPGDYTF.

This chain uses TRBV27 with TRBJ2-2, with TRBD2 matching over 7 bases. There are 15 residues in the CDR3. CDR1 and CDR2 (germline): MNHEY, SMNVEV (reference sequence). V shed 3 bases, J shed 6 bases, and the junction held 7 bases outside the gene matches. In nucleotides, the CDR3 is TGTGCCAGCAGTTTGGCGGGAGAAAGGTCCGGGGAGCTGTTTTTT. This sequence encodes CASSLAGERSGELFF.

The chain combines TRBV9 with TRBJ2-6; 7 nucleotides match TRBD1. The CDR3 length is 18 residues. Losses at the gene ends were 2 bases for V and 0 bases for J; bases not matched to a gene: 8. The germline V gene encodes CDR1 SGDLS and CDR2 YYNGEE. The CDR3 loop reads CASSVATGLGSGANVLTF. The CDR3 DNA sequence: TGTGCCAGCAGCGTGGCGACAGGGCTGGGCTCTGGGGCCAACGTCCTGACTTTC. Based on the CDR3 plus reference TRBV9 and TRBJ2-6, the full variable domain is DSGVTQTPKHLITATGQRVTLRCSPRSGDLSVYWYQQSLDQGLQFLIQYYNGEERAKGNILERFSAQQFPDLHSELNLSSLELGDSALYFCASSVATGLGSGANVLTFGAGSRLTVL.

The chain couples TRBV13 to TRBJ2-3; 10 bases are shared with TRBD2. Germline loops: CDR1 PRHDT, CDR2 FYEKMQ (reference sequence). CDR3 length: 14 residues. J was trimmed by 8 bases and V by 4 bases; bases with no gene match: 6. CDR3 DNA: TGTGCCAGCAGCTCTGGAATAGCGGGGGGTACGCAGTATTTT. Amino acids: CASSSGIAGGTQYF. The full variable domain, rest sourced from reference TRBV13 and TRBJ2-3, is AAGVIQSPRHLIKEKRETATLKCYPIPRHDTVYWYQQGPGQDPQFLISFYEKMQSDKGSIPDRFSAQQFSDYHSELNMSSLELGDSALYFCASSSGIAGGTQYFGPGTRLTVL.

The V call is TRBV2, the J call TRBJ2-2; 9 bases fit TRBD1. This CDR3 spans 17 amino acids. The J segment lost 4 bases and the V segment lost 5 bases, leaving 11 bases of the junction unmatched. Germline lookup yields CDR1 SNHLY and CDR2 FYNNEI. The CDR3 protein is CASSYPQTGGFTGELFF. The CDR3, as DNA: TGTGCCAGCAGTTATCCTCAGACAGGGGGATTCACCGGGGAGCTGTTTTTT.

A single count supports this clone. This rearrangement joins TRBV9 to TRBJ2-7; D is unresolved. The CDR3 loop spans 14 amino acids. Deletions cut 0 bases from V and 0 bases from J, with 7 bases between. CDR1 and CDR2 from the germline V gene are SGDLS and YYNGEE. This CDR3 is CASSVDSSSYEQYF. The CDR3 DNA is TGTGCCAGCAGCGTAGATTCCTCCTCCTACGAGCAGTACTTC.

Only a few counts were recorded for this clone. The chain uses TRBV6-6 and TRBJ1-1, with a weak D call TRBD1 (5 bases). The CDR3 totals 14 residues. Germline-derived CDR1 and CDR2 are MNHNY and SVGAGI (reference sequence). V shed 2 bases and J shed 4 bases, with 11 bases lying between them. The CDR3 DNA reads TGTGCCAGCAGTTACAGGCAGGGACTCACTGAAGCTTTCTTT. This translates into CASSYRQGLTEAFF.

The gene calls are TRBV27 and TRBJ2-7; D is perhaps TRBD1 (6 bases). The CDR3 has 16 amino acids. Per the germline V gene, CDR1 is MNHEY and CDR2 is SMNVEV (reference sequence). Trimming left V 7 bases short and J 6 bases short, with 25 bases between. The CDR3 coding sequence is TGTGCCAGCACAAACGATCAGGGGTTTGGTGATCGCGAGCAGTACTTC. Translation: CASTNDQGFGDREQYF.

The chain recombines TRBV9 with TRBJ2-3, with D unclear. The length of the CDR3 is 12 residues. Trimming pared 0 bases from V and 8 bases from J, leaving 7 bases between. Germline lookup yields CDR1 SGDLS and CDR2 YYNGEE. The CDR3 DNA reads TGTGCCAGCAGCGTAGAAGAGTCTACGCAGTATTTT. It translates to CASSVEESTQYF. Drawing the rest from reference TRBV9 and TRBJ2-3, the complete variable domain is DSGVTQTPKHLITATGQRVTLRCSPRSGDLSVYWYQQSLDQGLQFLIQYYNGEERAKGNILERFSAQQFPDLHSELNLSSLELGDSALYFCASSVEESTQYFGPGTRLTVL.

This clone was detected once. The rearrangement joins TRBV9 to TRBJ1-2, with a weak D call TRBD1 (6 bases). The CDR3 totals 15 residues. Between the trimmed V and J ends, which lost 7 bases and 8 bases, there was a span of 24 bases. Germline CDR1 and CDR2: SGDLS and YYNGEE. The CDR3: CASGKGEKVMGGYTF. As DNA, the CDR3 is TGTGCCAGCGGTAAGGGGGAGAAGGTTATGGGAGGCTACACCTTC.

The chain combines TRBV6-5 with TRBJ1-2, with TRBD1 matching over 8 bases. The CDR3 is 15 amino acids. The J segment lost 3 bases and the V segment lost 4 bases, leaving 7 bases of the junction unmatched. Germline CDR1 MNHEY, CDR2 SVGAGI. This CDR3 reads CASSSPGGRHYGYTF. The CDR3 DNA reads TGTGCCAGCAGTTCCCCAGGGGGCAGGCACTATGGCTACACCTTC.

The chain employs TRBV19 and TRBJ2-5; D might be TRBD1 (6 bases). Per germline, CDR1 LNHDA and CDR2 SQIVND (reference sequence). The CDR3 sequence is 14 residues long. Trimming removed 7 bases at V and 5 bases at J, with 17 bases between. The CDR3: CASKAQGEGETQYF. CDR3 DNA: TGTGCCAGTAAGGCACAGGGAGAAGGTGAGACCCAGTACTTC.

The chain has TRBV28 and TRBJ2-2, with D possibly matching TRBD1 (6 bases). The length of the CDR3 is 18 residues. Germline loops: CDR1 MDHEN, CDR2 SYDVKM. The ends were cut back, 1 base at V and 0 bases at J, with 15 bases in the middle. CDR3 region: CASSLSGYGGANTGELFF. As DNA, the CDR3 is TGTGCCAGCAGTTTATCCGGATATGGGGGCGCGAACACCGGGGAGCTGTTTTTT.

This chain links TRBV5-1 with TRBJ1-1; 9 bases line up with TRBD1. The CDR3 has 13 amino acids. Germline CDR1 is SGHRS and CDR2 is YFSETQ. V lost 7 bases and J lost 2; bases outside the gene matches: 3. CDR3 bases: TGCGCCAGCCGGACAGGGGCCAACACTGAAGCTTTCTTT. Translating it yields CASRTGANTEAFF.

CDR3 nucleotides: TGTGCCAGCAGTTACTCGATCGGGACCTACAATGAGCAGTTCTTC. Translated: CASSYSIGTYNEQFF. The chain carries TRBV6-5 and TRBJ2-1; the D gene is possibly TRBD2 (5 bases). The V gene lost 0 bases and the J gene lost 2 bases, with 8 bases spanning the gap. Germline CDR1 reads MNHEY; CDR2 reads SVGAGI. This CDR3 is 15 amino acids long.

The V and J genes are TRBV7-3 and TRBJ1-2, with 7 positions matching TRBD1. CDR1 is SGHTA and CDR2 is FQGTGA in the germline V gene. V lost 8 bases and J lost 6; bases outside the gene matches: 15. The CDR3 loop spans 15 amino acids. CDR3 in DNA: TGTGCCAGCGGCCACGTATGGGGGACAGAAGATGGCTACACCTTC. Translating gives CASGHVWGTEDGYTF.

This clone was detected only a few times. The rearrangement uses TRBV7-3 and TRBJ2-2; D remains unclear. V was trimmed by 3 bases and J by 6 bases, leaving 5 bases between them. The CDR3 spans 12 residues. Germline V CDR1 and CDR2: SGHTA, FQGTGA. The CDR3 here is CASSFWPGELFF. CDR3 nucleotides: TGTGCCAGCAGCTTTTGGCCCGGGGAGCTGTTTTTT.

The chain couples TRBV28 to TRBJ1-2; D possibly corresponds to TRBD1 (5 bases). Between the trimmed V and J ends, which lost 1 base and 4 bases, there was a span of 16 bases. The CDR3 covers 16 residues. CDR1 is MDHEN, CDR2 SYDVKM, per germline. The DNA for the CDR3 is TGTGCCAGCAGTTTATCCCTCAGCGGGGGGTTCTATGGCTACACCTTC. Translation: CASSLSLSGGFYGYTF.

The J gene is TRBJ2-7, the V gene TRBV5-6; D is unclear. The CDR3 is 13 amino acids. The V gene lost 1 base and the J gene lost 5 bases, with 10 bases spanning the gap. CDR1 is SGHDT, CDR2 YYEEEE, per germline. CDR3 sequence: CASSLMHSDEQYF. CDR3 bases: TGTGCCAGCAGCTTGATGCATTCAGACGAGCAGTACTTC.

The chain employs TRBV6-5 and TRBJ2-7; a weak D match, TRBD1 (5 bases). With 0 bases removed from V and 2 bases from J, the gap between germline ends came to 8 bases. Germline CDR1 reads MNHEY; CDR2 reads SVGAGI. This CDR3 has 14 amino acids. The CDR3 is CASSYSGATYEQYF. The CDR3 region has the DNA TGTGCCAGCAGTTACTCTGGGGCTACCTACGAGCAGTACTTC.

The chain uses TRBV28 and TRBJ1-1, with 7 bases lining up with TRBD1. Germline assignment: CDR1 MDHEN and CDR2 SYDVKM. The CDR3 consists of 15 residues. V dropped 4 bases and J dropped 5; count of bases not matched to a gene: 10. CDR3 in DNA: TGTGCCAGCAGTTGGGGATTCCAGGGGGTAACTGAAGCTTTCTTT. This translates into CASSWGFQGVTEAFF.

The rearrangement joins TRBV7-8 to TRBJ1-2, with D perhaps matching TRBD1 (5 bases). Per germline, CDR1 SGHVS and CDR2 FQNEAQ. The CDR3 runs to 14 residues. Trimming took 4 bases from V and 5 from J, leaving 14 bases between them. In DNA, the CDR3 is TGTGCCAGCAGCTCCCCCAGGGACTCTTATGGCTACACCTTC. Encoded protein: CASSSPRDSYGYTF.

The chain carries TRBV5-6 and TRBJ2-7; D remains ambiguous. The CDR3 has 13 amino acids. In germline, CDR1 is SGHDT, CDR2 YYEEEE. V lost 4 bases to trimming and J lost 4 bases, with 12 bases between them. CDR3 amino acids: CASSLSSQYEQYF. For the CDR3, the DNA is TGTGCCAGCAGCCTCTCGTCCCAGTACGAGCAGTACTTC.

The CDR3 region is CASSLVGTGYGYTF. For the CDR3, the DNA is TGTGCCAGCAGCTTAGTGGGGACAGGGTATGGCTACACCTTC. J is TRBJ1-2 and V is TRBV7-8, with TRBD1 identical over 9 bases. This CDR3 spans 14 amino acids. The V gene end was trimmed by 1 base and the J gene end by 5 bases; junction bases not matched to a gene: 2. The germline gives CDR1 SGHVS, CDR2 FQNEAQ. Drawing the rest from reference TRBV7-8 and TRBJ1-2, the complete variable domain is GAGVSQSPRYKVAKRGQDVALRCDPISGHVSLFWYQQALGQGPEFLTYFQNEAQLDKSGLPSDRFFAERPEGSVSTLKIQRTQQEDSAVYLCASSLVGTGYGYTFGSGTRLTVV.

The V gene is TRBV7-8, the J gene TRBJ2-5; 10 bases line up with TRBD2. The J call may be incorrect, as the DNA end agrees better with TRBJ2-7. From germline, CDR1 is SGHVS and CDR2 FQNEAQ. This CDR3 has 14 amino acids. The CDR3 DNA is TGTGCCAGCAGCCCAGCGGGAGGGCCCGGCGAGCAGTACTTC. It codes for CASSPAGGPGEQYF.

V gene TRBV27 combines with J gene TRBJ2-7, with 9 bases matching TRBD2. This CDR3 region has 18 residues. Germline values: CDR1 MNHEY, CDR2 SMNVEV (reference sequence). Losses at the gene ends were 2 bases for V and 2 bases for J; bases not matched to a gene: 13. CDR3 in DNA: TGTGCCAGCAGTTTAGGGTTCGCGACTAGCGGCCCAGCCTACGAGCAGTACTTC. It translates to CASSLGFATSGPAYEQYF.